These 28 T cell receptor beta chains came from one sample sequenced in a study of blood T cell repertoires in COVID-19. Only in-frame clones appear in the TCRdb table, and some are missing; sequencing was by immunoSEQ multiplex PCR. There are approximately 300,000 clones in the sample; 90% occur only once, and approximately 6.5% lies in the top ten. Sequencing was carried out using peripheral blood. The receptors were gathered from a woman in her 50s with COVID-19, enrolled during active disease.

The chain couples TRBV5-1 to TRBJ2-5, with TRBD1 as a possible D gene (6 bases). Germline loops: CDR1 SGHRS, CDR2 YFSETQ. V dropped 0 bases and J dropped 7 bases, with 19 bases sitting between them. The CDR3 is 16 residues long. CDR3 sequence (DNA): TGCGCCAGCAGCTTGGGATCCTCAGGGGTATTGCTGACCCAGTACTTC. Protein product: CASSLGSSGVLLTQYF.

This chain uses TRBV7-2 with TRBJ1-1; D may be TRBD1 (6 bases). V was shortened by 8 bases and J by 4 bases, with 17 bases between the two germline ends. The CDR3 is 14 amino acids. Germline V gene lookup returns CDR1 SGHTA and CDR2 FQGNSA. Here the CDR3 DNA reads TGTGCCAGCTGCGACAGGTTCCAGGGCACTGAAGCTTTCTTT. The encoded protein is CASCDRFQGTEAFF.

Only a few counts were recorded for this clone. The gene calls are TRBV7-2 and TRBJ1-1, with 8 positions matching TRBD1. Trimming at V came to 5 bases and at J to 5 bases, leaving 7 bases not matched to a gene. This CDR3 is built from 14 residues. CDR1 is SGHTA, CDR2 FQGNSA, per germline. CDR3 coding DNA: TGTGCCAGCAGCCCCAGACAGGGGCGGACTGAAGCTTTCTTT. Protein product: CASSPRQGRTEAFF.

This clone was seen only once. This rearrangement joins TRBV6-5 to TRBJ1-3, with D perhaps matching TRBD1 (5 bases). V was shortened by 8 bases and J by 0 bases, with 8 bases between the two germline ends. This CDR3 is 13 amino acids long. The germline gives CDR1 MNHEY, CDR2 SVGAGI. The CDR3 coding sequence is TGTGCCAGCCATAGGGGCTCTGGAAACACCATATATTTT. Translation: CASHRGSGNTIYF.

The chain employs TRBV19 and TRBJ1-4, with D perhaps TRBD1 (6 bases). The CDR3 is made up of 14 amino acids. Trimming cost V 9 bases and J 4 bases, with 15 bases left between them. Germline V gene data show CDR1 as LNHDA and CDR2 as SQIVND (reference sequence). This CDR3 is CASQVDRNNEKLFF. CDR3 nucleotide sequence: TGTGCCAGCCAAGTAGACAGGAATAATGAAAAACTGTTTTTT.

The gene calls are TRBV7-7 and TRBJ2-1; TRBD1 agrees at 7 bases. V trimming: 5 bases; J trimming: 6 bases; junction bases outside the gene matches: 10. CDR1 and CDR2 (germline): SSHAT, FNYEAQ (reference sequence). The CDR3 length is 15 residues. The CDR3 DNA is TGTGCCAGCAGCGCCTCTGCTGGGACAGCCAATGAGCAGTTCTTC. Translated: CASSASAGTANEQFF.

The rearrangement joins TRBV9 to TRBJ2-1; 8 nucleotides agree with TRBD2. The CDR3 covers 17 residues. V trimming: 0 bases; J trimming: 7 bases; junction bases outside the gene matches: 12. In germline, CDR1 is SGDLS, CDR2 YYNGEE. For the CDR3, the DNA is TGTGCCAGCAGCGTAGGGGAACTAGCGGAAAAACTAAATGAGCAGTTCTTC. As protein: CASSVGELAEKLNEQFF.

The chain is built from TRBV5-1 and TRBJ2-1; 7 bases fit TRBD1. This CDR3 has 14 residues. Trimming removed 4 bases from V and 0 bases from J; junction bases left unmatched: 1. Per germline, CDR1 SGHRS and CDR2 YFSETQ. CDR3 in DNA: TGCGCCAGCAGCCGGGACAGCTCCTACAATGAGCAGTTCTTC. Encoded protein: CASSRDSSYNEQFF.

A word on this clone: Mismatch with germline at one junction end may stem from a read error. The rearrangement links TRBV2 to TRBJ2-7; D perhaps matches TRBD1 (6 bases). Germline CDR1 and CDR2: SNHLY and FYNNEI. The CDR3 covers 11 residues. This CDR3 is CASTLGHWFWF. CDR3 coding DNA: TGTGCCAGCACCTTGGGACACTGGTTTTGGTTC.

V usage is TRBV4-2 and J usage is TRBJ2-7; 9 bases are shared with TRBD1. The CDR3 contains 16 residues. Trimming removed 0 bases from V and 4 bases from J; junction bases left unmatched: 7. Looked up from germline, CDR1 is LGHNA and CDR2 is YNFKEQ. CDR3: CASSQDPGQGWYEQYF. The CDR3 bases are TGTGCCAGCAGCCAAGATCCGGGACAGGGTTGGTACGAGCAGTACTTC.

This rearrangement joins TRBV9 to TRBJ2-7; 9 bases match TRBD2. Trimming removed 6 bases from V and 7 bases from J; junction bases left unmatched: 11. Germline-derived CDR1 and CDR2 are SGDLS and YYNGEE. CDR3 length equals 14 residues. The CDR3 DNA reads TGTGCCAGCAACGTTGGCGGGAGGGGAGCTGAGCAGTACTTC. This gives the protein CASNVGGRGAEQYF.

V gene TRBV6-1 combines with J gene TRBJ1-2; D gene unclear. V dropped 1 base and J dropped 6 bases, with 15 bases sitting between them. This CDR3 spans 15 amino acids. Germline V gene lookup returns CDR1 MNHNS and CDR2 SASEGT. The CDR3 region has the DNA TGTGCCAGCAGTGAAGACCCCTGGGCTTTGGATGGCTACACCTTC. Protein: CASSEDPWALDGYTF.

The V and J genes are TRBV7-9 and TRBJ2-2, with 7 bases fitting TRBD2. The germline CDR1 and CDR2 sequences are SEHNR and FQNEAQ (reference sequence). The junction had 9 bases not matched to a gene; V was cut back by 4 bases and J by 1 base. This CDR3 contains 17 residues. The CDR3 DNA reads as TGTGCCAGCAGCTCCCGAAGCGGGGCACTGAACACCGGGGAGCTGTTTTTT. This encodes CASSSRSGALNTGELFF.

The V call is TRBV5-1, the J call TRBJ2-7; 10 bases fit TRBD1. With V trimmed by 0 bases and J by 6 bases, 15 bases remained unmatched. This CDR3 contains 18 residues. CDR1 SGHRS and CDR2 YFSETQ come from the germline V gene. The CDR3 loop reads CASSLAPAVWDRGPEQYF. CDR3 nucleotide sequence: TGCGCCAGCAGCTTGGCGCCCGCGGTCTGGGACAGGGGTCCCGAGCAGTACTTC.

The genes are TRBV19 and TRBJ1-6; TRBD1 matches at 9 bases. V was clipped by 6 bases and J by 10 bases; unmatched bases: 13. From germline, CDR1 is LNHDA and CDR2 SQIVND (reference sequence). There are 16 residues in the CDR3. The chain's CDR3 is CASRQNQGTGPSPLHF. CDR3 in DNA: TGTGCCAGTAGGCAAAACCAGGGGACAGGGCCCTCACCCCTCCACTTT.

The CDR3 reads CASSLIGEPETEAFF. The CDR3 DNA follows: TGTGCCAGCAGCTTAATCGGGGAACCCGAAACTGAAGCTTTCTTT. J is TRBJ1-1 and V is TRBV11-2; D is uncertain. The CDR3 runs to 15 residues. The ends were cut back, 2 bases at V and 5 bases at J, with 15 bases in the middle. Germline CDR1 and CDR2: SGHAT and FQNNGV.

Remarks on this clone: Germline and junction disagree at one end, which may indicate a read error. The chain couples TRBV7-8 to TRBJ2-3, with 8 nucleotides matching TRBD2. The CDR3 consists of 15 residues. The germline V gene has CDR1 SGHVS and CDR2 FQNEAQ. The CDR3 DNA reads as TGTGCCAGCAGCTTACTAGCGGGCAGCAAAGATACGCAGTATTTT. Protein: CASSLLAGSKDTQYF.

This rearrangement joins TRBV30 to TRBJ2-7; D is uncertain. V lost 0 bases to trimming and J lost 7 bases, with 7 bases between them. The CDR3 sequence is 11 residues long. Per germline, CDR1 GTSNPN and CDR2 SVGIG (reference sequence). The CDR3 DNA is TGTGCCTGGAGTGTACATGAAGAGCAGTACTTC. Amino acid sequence: CAWSVHEEQYF.

The chain is built from TRBV18 and TRBJ1-1; TRBD1 might be the D (6 bases). This CDR3 spans 17 amino acids. Germline CDR1 and CDR2: KGHSH and LQKENI. V was pared by 5 bases and J by 1 base, with 20 bases between. CDR3 DNA: TGTGCCAGCTCAACTCGGGGGGCAGAGTCTTGGAACACTGAAGCTTTCTTT. Translation gives CASSTRGAESWNTEAFF.

The chain is built from TRBV3-1 (or the pseudogene TRBV3-2) and TRBJ1-4, with D unresolved. CDR3 length equals 15 residues. Germline-derived CDR1 and CDR2 are LGHDT and YNNKEL (reference sequence). Trimming took off 2 bases at V and 0 bases at J, with 7 bases between the two ends. CDR3 coding DNA: TGTGCCAGCAGCCAACCGTCCCCAACTAATGAAAAACTGTTTTTT. Protein sequence: CASSQPSPTNEKLFF.

The V gene is TRBV15, the J gene TRBJ2-1; D is perhaps TRBD1 (5 bases). The length of the CDR3 is 14 residues. CDR1 and CDR2 (germline): LNHNV, YYDKDF (reference sequence). Trimming pared 3 bases from V and 3 bases from J, leaving 9 bases between. The DNA for the CDR3 is TGTGCCACCAGCAGGCTGACAGACTACAATGAGCAGTTCTTC. Translation: CATSRLTDYNEQFF.

The J gene is TRBJ2-7, the V gene TRBV28, with a weak D call TRBD2 (6 bases). Germline-derived CDR1 and CDR2 are MDHEN and SYDVKM. Trimming removed 3 bases from V and 3 bases from J, with 15 bases in between. CDR3 size: 15 residues. The chain's CDR3 is CASSFRASVYYEQYF. In DNA, the CDR3 is TGTGCCAGCAGTTTTAGGGCTAGCGTATACTACGAGCAGTACTTC.

V gene TRBV24-1 combines with J gene TRBJ2-4, with D perhaps TRBD2 (6 bases). Germline loops: CDR1 KGHDR, CDR2 SFDVKD. CDR3 length equals 15 residues. Deletions cut 0 bases from V and 9 bases from J, with 14 bases between. The CDR3 DNA is TGTGCCACCAGTGATTTGTCGGGGACTTCTTTCATTCAGTACTTC. This gives the protein CATSDLSGTSFIQYF.

This clone was detected once. DNA for the CDR3: TGTGCCAGCAGTGAAGTGGGGCCTAGCGGGAGCGTAGGTGAGCAGTTCTTC. Translated: CASSEVGPSGSVGEQFF. The chain links TRBV6-1 to TRBJ2-1, with 10 nucleotides matching TRBD2. The CDR3 consists of 17 residues. The V and J ends lost 1 base and 9 bases, in that order; junction bases with no gene match: 12. Germline values: CDR1 MNHNS, CDR2 SASEGT.

The chain couples TRBV2 to TRBJ2-2, with 9 bases identical to TRBD2. V lost 0 bases to trimming and J lost 7 bases; unmatched junction nucleotides: 9. This CDR3 region has 17 residues. Germline CDR1 and CDR2: SNHLY and FYNNEI. The CDR3, as DNA: TGTGCCAGCAGTGAAGCCGCGGCGGGAGGGCCAATCGGGGAGCTGTTTTTT. Translation gives CASSEAAAGGPIGELFF. The full variable domain, completed using reference TRBV2 and TRBJ2-2, is EPEVTQTPSHQVTQMGQEVILRCVPISNHLYFYWYRQILGQKVEFLVSFYNNEISEKSEIFDDQFSVERPDGSNFTLKIRSTKLEDSAMYFCASSEAAAGGPIGELFFGEGSRLTVL.

V is TRBV30 and J is TRBJ2-5, with TRBD2 as a possible D gene (5 bases). Germline-derived CDR1 and CDR2 are GTSNPN and SVGIG (reference sequence). The V end was cut by 3 bases, the J end by 5 bases, with 10 bases between. This CDR3 is 12 amino acids long. CDR3 loop: CAWSGGSETQYF. The CDR3 coding sequence is TGTGCCTGGAGCGGAGGTTCCGAGACCCAGTACTTC.

Only a few counts were recorded for this clone. V is TRBV5-5 and J is TRBJ2-7; D gene ambiguous. This CDR3 has 15 residues. Germline CDR1 SGHKS, CDR2 YYEKEE (reference sequence). V dropped 0 bases and J dropped 0 bases, with 10 bases sitting between them. CDR3 nucleotides: TGTGCCAGCAGCTTGGAGTTCAGTTCCTCCTACGAGCAGTACTTC. Translating it yields CASSLEFSSSYEQYF.

This rearrangement joins TRBV7-9 to TRBJ1-1, with D possibly being TRBD1 (5 bases). The germline gives CDR1 SEHNR, CDR2 FQNEAQ (reference sequence). This CDR3 has 15 residues. V was cut by 5 bases and J by 5 bases, with 18 bases left in between. The CDR3 region is CASSDYGQGGTEAFF. The CDR3 region has the DNA TGTGCCAGCAGCGACTACGGGCAGGGAGGTACTGAAGCTTTCTTT.